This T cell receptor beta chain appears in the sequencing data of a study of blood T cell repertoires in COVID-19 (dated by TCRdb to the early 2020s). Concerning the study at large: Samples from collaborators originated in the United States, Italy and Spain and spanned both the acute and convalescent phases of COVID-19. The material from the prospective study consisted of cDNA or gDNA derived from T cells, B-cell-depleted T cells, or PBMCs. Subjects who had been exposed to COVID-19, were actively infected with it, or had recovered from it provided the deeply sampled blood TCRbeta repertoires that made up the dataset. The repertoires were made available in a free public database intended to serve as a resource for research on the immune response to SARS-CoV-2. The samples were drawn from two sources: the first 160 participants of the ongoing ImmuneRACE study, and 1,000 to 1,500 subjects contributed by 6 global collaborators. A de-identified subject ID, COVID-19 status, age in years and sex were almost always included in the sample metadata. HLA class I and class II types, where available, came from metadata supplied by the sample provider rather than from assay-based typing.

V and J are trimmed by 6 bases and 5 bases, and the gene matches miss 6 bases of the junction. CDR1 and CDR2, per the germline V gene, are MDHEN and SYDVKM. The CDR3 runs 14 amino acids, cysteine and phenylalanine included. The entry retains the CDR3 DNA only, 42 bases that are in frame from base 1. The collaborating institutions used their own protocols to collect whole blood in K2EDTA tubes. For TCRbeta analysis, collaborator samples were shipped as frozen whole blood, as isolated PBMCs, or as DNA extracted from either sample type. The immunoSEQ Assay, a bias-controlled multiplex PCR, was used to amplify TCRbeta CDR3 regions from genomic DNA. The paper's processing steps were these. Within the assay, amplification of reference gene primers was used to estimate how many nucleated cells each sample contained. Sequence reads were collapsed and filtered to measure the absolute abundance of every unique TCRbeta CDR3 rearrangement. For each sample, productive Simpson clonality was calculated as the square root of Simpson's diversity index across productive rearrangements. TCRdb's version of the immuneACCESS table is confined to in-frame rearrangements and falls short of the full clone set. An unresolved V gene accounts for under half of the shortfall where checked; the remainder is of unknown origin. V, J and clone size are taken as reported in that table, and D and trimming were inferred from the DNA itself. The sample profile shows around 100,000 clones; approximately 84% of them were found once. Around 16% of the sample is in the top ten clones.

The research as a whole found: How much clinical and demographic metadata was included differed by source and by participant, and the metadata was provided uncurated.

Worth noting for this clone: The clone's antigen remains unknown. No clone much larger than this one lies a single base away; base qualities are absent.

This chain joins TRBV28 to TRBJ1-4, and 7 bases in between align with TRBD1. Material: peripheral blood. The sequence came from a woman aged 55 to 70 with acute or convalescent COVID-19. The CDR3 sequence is CASSETGKNEKLFF. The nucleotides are TGTGCCAGCAGCGAGACAGGGAAAAATGAAAAACTGTTTTTT. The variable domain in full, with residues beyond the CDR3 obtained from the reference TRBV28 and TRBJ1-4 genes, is DVKVTQSSRYLVKRTGEKVFLECVQDMDHENMFWYRQDPGLGLRLIYFSYDVKMKEKGDIPEGYSVSREKKERFSLILESASTNQTSMYLCASSETGKNEKLFFGSGTQLSVL.